Listed below are T cell receptor beta chains from one sample, sequenced in a study of cytomegalovirus exposure and HLA in healthy donors. Produced via immunoSEQ multiplex PCR; TCRdb's table is partial and in-frame only. The repertoire holds approximately 190,000 clones, with roughly 82% as singletons. Sequenced input: PBMCs. Source of these receptors: a man aged 18-30 years in good health and CMV-seropositive. Each CDR3 is given with its conserved first and last residue. Each record gives: D gene, J gene, V gene, clone size, CDR3 DNA, CDR3 protein. A D gene is named only where the DNA matches it firmly. Expanded clones are given a class, and other clones once, few, many or no size at all.

d_gene: TRBD1; j_gene: TRBJ2-7; v_gene: TRBV11-2; abundance: NA; CDR3nt: TGTGCCAGCAGCGCGATACAGGGGTCGGACTACGAGCAGTACTTC; CDR3aa: CASSAIQGSDYEQYF
d_gene: NA; j_gene: TRBJ2-7; v_gene: TRBV18; abundance: NA; CDR3nt: TGTGCCAGCTCACAAGGGGCCTACGAGCAGTACTTC; CDR3aa: CASSQGAYEQYF
d_gene: NA; j_gene: TRBJ2-7; v_gene: TRBV11-1; abundance: NA; CDR3nt: TGTGCCAGCAGCCAAGCAATACTGGGCCACGAGCAGTACTTC; CDR3aa: CASSQAILGHEQYF
d_gene: TRBD2; j_gene: TRBJ2-7; v_gene: TRBV27; abundance: few; CDR3nt: TGTGCCAGCAGTCCGAAAGGGACTAGCGACGAGCAGTACTTC; CDR3aa: CASSPKGTSDEQYF
d_gene: NA; j_gene: TRBJ2-7; v_gene: TRBV5-1; abundance: NA; CDR3nt: TGCGCCAGCAGCTTGGGACAGAACTACGAGCAGTACTTC; CDR3aa: CASSLGQNYEQYF
d_gene: NA; j_gene: TRBJ1-2; v_gene: TRBV20-1; abundance: NA; CDR3nt: TGCAGTGCTAGTGCAGTCTATGGCTACACCTTC; CDR3aa: CSASAVYGYTF
d_gene: NA; j_gene: TRBJ1-1; v_gene: TRBV30; abundance: NA; CDR3nt: TGTGCCTGGAGTGTGGGCAGGGGATCCACTGAAGCTTTCTTT; CDR3aa: CAWSVGRGSTEAFF
d_gene: TRBD1; j_gene: TRBJ1-3; v_gene: TRBV4-1; abundance: NA; CDR3nt: TGCGCCAGCAGCCAAGATCGGGGACAGGGGACTGGAAACACCATATATTTT; CDR3aa: CASSQDRGQGTGNTIYF
d_gene: NA; j_gene: TRBJ2-7; v_gene: TRBV6-5; abundance: NA; CDR3nt: TGTGCCAGCAGCCCGACAGGATCCTACGAGCAGTACTTC; CDR3aa: CASSPTGSYEQYF
d_gene: TRBD2; j_gene: TRBJ2-7; v_gene: TRBV19; abundance: NA; CDR3nt: TGTGCCAGTAGTCCAAGGACTAGCGGACACTACTACGAGCAGTACTTC; CDR3aa: CASSPRTSGHYYEQYF
d_gene: NA; j_gene: TRBJ2-1; v_gene: TRBV9; abundance: NA; CDR3nt: TGTGCCAGCAGCCCAGACAATGAGCAGTTCTTC; CDR3aa: CASSPDNEQFF
d_gene: TRBD2; j_gene: TRBJ2-5; v_gene: TRBV5-1; abundance: NA; CDR3nt: TGCGCCAGCAGCTTGGTGGGACTAGCGGGAGGTGGGCAAGAGACCCAGTACTTC; CDR3aa: CASSLVGLAGGGQETQYF
d_gene: NA; j_gene: TRBJ2-3; v_gene: TRBV5-8; abundance: NA; CDR3nt: TGTGCCAGCAGCTTGTCCCTTAACAGCGGAGATACGCAGTATTTT; CDR3aa: CASSLSLNSGDTQYF
d_gene: NA; j_gene: TRBJ2-5; v_gene: TRBV13; abundance: NA; CDR3nt: TGTGCCAGCAGCTTAGTCGGGACCCAGTACTTC; CDR3aa: CASSLVGTQYF
d_gene: TRBD2; j_gene: TRBJ2-3; v_gene: TRBV5-4; abundance: NA; CDR3nt: TGTGCCAGCAGATACCTAGCGGGAGGCACAGATACGCAGTATTTT; CDR3aa: CASRYLAGGTDTQYF